The clone carrying this T cell receptor (beta chain) has at least ten counts. This sample was taken from a study of T cells in Graves' hyperthyroidism and ophthalmopathy. There are 13 residues in the CDR3. The ends lost 5 bases at V and 4 bases at J; junction bases unmatched: 7. CDR1 and CDR2 from the germline V gene are DFQATT and SNEGSKA (reference sequence). Exclusion followed for patients with uncontrolled infection, other autoimmune disease, pregnancy or lactation. From RNA transcripts, TCR beta CDR3 regions were amplified. Primed by the HTBI set, a first-round RT-PCR was run on the TCR CDR3. One entry per CDR3 protein results from TCRdb running MiXCR on the multiplex PCR reads. The table lists under 400,000 distinct CDR3 sequences, 15% to 17% of them singletons.

Sequenced sample: blood. This TCR came from a woman between 18 and 29 years old with Graves' hyperthyroidism that later progressed to Graves' ophthalmopathy. V and J are TRBV20-1 and TRBJ2-7, with TRBD1 matching over 8 bases. The CDR3 is CSAPDRAIYEQYF. In DNA, the CDR3 is TGCAGTGCTCCGGACAGGGCTATTTACGAGCAGTACTTC.